This T cell receptor beta chain was recorded in a study of blood T cell repertoires in COVID-19. About the research overall: Specimens from acute and convalescent COVID-19 originated in the United States, Italy and Spain.

Original analysis: Reference gene primer amplification gave estimated nucleated cell counts. Clones were sequenced by immunoSEQ multiplex PCR, and TCRdb holds only the in-frame ones, with some missing. The V and J calls and the clone size are those of that table, but D and trimming were determined from the DNA. The sample yields around 260,000 clones, around 90% seen once. The germline V gene encodes CDR1 MDHEN and CDR2 SYDVKM. This CDR3 is built from 16 residues. The junction had 9 bases not matched to a gene; V was cut back by 6 bases and J by 2 bases. This clone was counted only a few times. The chain joins TRBV28 to TRBJ2-1, with TRBD2 matching over 8 bases. Sequencing was done on a sample of peripheral blood. This TCR derives from a human donor in a cohort sampled during active COVID-19. The CDR3 spells CASSRASGGTYNEQFF. The CDR3 bases are TGTGCCAGCAGCCGCGCCAGCGGGGGTACCTACAATGAGCAGTTCTTC.